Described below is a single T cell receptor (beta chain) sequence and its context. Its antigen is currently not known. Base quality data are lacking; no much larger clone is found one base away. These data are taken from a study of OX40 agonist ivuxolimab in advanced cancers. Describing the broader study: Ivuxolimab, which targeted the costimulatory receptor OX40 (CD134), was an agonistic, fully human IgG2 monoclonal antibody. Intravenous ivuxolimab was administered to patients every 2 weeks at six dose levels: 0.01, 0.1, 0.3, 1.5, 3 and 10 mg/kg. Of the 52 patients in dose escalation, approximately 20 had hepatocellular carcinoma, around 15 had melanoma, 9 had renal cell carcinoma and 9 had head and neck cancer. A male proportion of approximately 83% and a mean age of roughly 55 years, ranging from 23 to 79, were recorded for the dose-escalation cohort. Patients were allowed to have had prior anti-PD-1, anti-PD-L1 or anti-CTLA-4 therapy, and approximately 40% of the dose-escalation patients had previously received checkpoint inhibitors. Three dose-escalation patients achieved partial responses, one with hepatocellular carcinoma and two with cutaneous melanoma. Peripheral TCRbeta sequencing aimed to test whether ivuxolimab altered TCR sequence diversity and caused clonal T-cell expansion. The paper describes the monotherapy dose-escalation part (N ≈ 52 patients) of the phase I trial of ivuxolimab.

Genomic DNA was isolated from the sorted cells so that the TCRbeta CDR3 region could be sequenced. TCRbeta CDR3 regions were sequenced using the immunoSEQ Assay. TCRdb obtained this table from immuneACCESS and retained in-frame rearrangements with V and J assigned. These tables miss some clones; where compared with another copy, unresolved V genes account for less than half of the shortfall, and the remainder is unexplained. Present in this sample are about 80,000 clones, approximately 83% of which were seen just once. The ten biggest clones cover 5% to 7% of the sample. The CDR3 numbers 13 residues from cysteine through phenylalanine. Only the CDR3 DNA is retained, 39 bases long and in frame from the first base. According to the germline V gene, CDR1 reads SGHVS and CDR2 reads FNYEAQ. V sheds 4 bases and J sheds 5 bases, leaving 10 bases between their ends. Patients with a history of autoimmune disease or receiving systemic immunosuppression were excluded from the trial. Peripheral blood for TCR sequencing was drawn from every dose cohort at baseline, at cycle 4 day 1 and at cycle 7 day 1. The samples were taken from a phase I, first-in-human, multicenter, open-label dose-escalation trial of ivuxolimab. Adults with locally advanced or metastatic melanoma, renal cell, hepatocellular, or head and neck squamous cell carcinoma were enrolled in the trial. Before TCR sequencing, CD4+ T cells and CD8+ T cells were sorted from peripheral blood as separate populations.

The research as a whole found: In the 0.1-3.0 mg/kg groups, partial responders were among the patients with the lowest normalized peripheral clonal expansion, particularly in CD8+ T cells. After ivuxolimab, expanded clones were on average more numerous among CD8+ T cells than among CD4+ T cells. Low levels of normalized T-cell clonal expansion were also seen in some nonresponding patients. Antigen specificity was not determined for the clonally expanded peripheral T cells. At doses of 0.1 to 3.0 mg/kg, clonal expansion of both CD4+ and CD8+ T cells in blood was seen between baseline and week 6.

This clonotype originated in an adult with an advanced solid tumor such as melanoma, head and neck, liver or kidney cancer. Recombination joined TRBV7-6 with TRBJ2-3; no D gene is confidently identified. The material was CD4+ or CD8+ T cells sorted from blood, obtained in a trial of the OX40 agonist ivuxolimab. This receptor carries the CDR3 CASSSVEVDTQYF. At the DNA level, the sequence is TGTGCCAGCAGCTCGGTAGAGGTAGATACGCAGTATTTT.